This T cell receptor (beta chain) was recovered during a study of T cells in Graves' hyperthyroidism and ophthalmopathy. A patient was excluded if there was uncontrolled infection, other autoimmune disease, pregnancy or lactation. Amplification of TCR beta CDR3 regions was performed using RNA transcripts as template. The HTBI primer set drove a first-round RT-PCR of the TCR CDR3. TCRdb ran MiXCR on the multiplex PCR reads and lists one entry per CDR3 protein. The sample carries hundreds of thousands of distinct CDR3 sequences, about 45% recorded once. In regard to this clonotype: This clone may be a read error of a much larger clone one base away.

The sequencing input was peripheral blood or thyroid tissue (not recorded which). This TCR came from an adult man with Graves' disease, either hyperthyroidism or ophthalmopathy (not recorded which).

The CDR3 reads CAISDGTSERQCF. CDR3 sequence (DNA): TGTGCCATCAGTGACGGGACTAGCGAGCGGCAGTGCTTC. The V and J genes are TRBV10-3 and TRBJ2-7; 10 bases fit TRBD2. Germline V gene lookup returns CDR1 ENHRY and CDR2 SYGVKD. CDR3 length: 13 amino acids.